The 28 T cell receptor beta chains below were found in one sample sequenced in a study of cytomegalovirus exposure and HLA in healthy donors. With 60 Vbeta and 13 Jbeta primers, the PCR was carried out. Libraries were prepared by immunoSEQ multiplex PCR; TCRdb keeps only in-frame clonotypes and omits some of them. Of around 140,000 clones listed, around 80% were seen once; the top ten hold more than 2.5%. The specimen was PBMCs. The receptor set was obtained from a man aged 18 to 30 in good health and CMV-seropositive.

This sequence joins TRBV2 and TRBJ1-2, with D hard to call. The V end lost 2 bases, the J end lost 6 bases, and 10 bases lay between the germline ends. CDR3 length: 13 residues. CDR1 is SNHLY, CDR2 FYNNEI, per germline. Here the CDR3 DNA reads TGTGCCAGCAGTGAAAGGGCGGGGAATGGCTACACCTTC. The encoded protein is CASSERAGNGYTF. The full variable domain, its missing parts supplied by reference TRBV2 and TRBJ1-2, is EPEVTQTPSHQVTQMGQEVILRCVPISNHLYFYWYRQILGQKVEFLVSFYNNEISEKSEIFDDQFSVERPDGSNFTLKIRSTKLEDSAMYFCASSERAGNGYTFGSGTRLTVV.

This chain connects TRBV6-1 to TRBJ2-3; D is uncertain. The CDR3 sequence is 15 residues long. The germline V and J ends were trimmed by 6 bases and 0 bases, with 13 bases remaining between them. Germline CDR1 and CDR2: MNHNS and SASEGT. The CDR3 DNA follows: TGTGCCAGCAGGGCCAGACATCGGAGCACAGATACGCAGTATTTT. It yields the protein CASRARHRSTDTQYF.

The V and J genes are TRBV4-1 and TRBJ2-2; TRBD2 aligns across 8 bases. With V trimmed by 2 bases and J by 6 bases, 5 bases remained unmatched. CDR1 and CDR2 from the germline V gene are MGHRA and YSYEKL. This CDR3 is 15 amino acids long. CDR3: CASSQPGLGPGELFF. The CDR3 coding sequence is TGCGCCAGCAGCCAACCGGGACTAGGTCCCGGGGAGCTGTTTTTT.

The chain carries TRBV10-1 and TRBJ2-3, with TRBD2 identical over 12 bases. The CDR3 consists of 17 residues. V gave up 7 bases and J gave up 3 bases; unmatched junction bases: 11. The germline V gene has CDR1 WNHNN and CDR2 SYGVQD (reference sequence). CDR3 sequence reads: CASTERTSGTATDTQYF. The CDR3 DNA is TGCGCCAGCACCGAAAGGACTAGCGGGACTGCGACAGATACGCAGTATTTT.

The chain uses TRBV21-1 and TRBJ1-6; TRBD1 is the table's D call and was not checked against the DNA. TRBV21-1 is deemed a pseudogene. This CDR3 spans 13 amino acids. The CDR3 loop reads CASSKDRTSPLHF. As DNA, the CDR3 is TGTGCCAGCAGCAAGGACAGGACGTCACCCCTCCACTTT.

The chain links TRBV5-1 to TRBJ2-2; D is perhaps TRBD1 (6 bases). Germline V lookup: CDR1 SGHRS, CDR2 YFSETQ. The CDR3 loop spans 15 amino acids. Between the trimmed V and J ends, which lost 0 bases and 3 bases, there was a span of 9 bases. The CDR3 region has the DNA TGCGCCAGCAGCTTGGTAGCAGGGGACACCGGGGAGCTGTTTTTT. It encodes CASSLVAGDTGELFF.

The chain recombines TRBV2 with TRBJ2-3; 12 bases are a match to TRBD2. Per the germline V gene, CDR1 is SNHLY and CDR2 is FYNNEI. V was pared by 11 bases and J by 5 bases, with 11 bases of the junction left unmatched. This CDR3 contains 15 residues. CDR3: CASGLAGTEGDTQYF. As DNA, the CDR3 is TGTGCCTCCGGACTAGCGGGAACCGAAGGAGATACGCAGTATTTT.

The J gene is TRBJ2-7, the V gene TRBV11-2; 7 positions agree with TRBD2. CDR1 is SGHAT and CDR2 is FQNNGV in the germline V gene. The CDR3 length is 13 residues. The ends lost 5 bases at V and 5 bases at J; junction bases unmatched: 6. The CDR3 here is CASSPGTNHEQYF. The CDR3, as DNA: TGTGCCAGCAGCCCCGGGACTAACCACGAGCAGTACTTC.

The chain joins TRBV6-5 to TRBJ2-6, with a weak D call TRBD1 (6 bases). V was cut by 8 bases and J by 1 base, with 12 bases left in between. The CDR3 contains 15 residues. From germline, CDR1 is MNHEY and CDR2 SVGAGI. The CDR3 loop reads CASSTDRSGANVLTF. For the CDR3, the DNA is TGTGCCAGCTCAACCGACAGGTCTGGGGCCAACGTCCTGACTTTC.

This clone was seen only a few times. This chain connects TRBV15 to TRBJ2-1; D not resolved. The V gene lost 2 bases and the J gene lost 7 bases, with 6 bases spanning the gap. CDR1 LNHNV and CDR2 YYDKDF come from the germline V gene (reference sequence). The CDR3 totals 12 residues. In nucleotides, the CDR3 is TGTGCCACCAGCAGAATCGGGAATGAGCAGTTCTTC. Protein: CATSRIGNEQFF.

The chain links TRBV5-1 to TRBJ2-7; D might be TRBD2 (6 bases). This CDR3 has 15 amino acids. V lost 0 bases, J lost 3 bases, and 13 bases lay in between. Germline loops: CDR1 SGHRS, CDR2 YFSETQ. This CDR3 is CASSLGTGLFYEQYF. DNA of the CDR3: TGCGCCAGCAGCTTGGGAACGGGACTCTTCTACGAGCAGTACTTC.

CDR3 sequence: CARSLGQGNTEAFF. The CDR3 nucleotides are TGTGCCAGAAGCTTAGGGCAGGGGAACACTGAAGCTTTCTTT. J is TRBJ1-1 and V is TRBV7-5; the DNA was not compared with TRBD1, the D call given in the table. TRBV7-5 is an annotated pseudogene. CDR3 length: 14 amino acids.

This chain links TRBV19 with TRBJ2-5; weak D call: TRBD2 (6 bases). This CDR3 is built from 16 residues. The V and J ends lost 2 bases and 4 bases respectively, with 17 bases between them. Germline loops: CDR1 LNHDA, CDR2 SQIVND (reference sequence). The CDR3 is CASSIPGLQSRETQYF. The CDR3 DNA follows: TGTGCCAGTAGTATACCGGGACTCCAAAGTAGAGAGACCCAGTACTTC.

This chain uses TRBV5-1 with TRBJ2-7, with 9 bases lining up with TRBD1. CDR3 length: 14 amino acids. Germline V gene lookup returns CDR1 SGHRS and CDR2 YFSETQ. Trimming removed 3 bases from V and 5 bases from J; junction bases left unmatched: 6. CDR3: CASSSGTGSHEQYF. Written as DNA, the CDR3 is TGCGCCAGCAGCTCCGGGACAGGGTCCCACGAGCAGTACTTC.

The chain has TRBV19 and TRBJ2-3; no clear D gene. V gave up 5 bases and J gave up 3 bases, with 9 bases separating them. In germline, CDR1 is LNHDA, CDR2 SQIVND (reference sequence). CDR3 length: 13 amino acids. The CDR3, as DNA: TGTGCCAGTAGTGTAGGAGAAACAGATACGCAGTATTTT. Its translation: CASSVGETDTQYF. Using reference TRBV19 and TRBJ2-3 for the parts outside the CDR3, the full variable domain is DGGITQSPKYLFRKEGQNVTLSCEQNLNHDAMYWYRQDPGQGLRLIYYSQIVNDFQKGDIAEGYSVSREKKESFPLTVTSAQKNPTAFYLCASSVGETDTQYFGPGTRLTVL.

The rearrangement joins TRBV28 to TRBJ2-7; D gene ambiguous. The CDR3 contains 12 residues. V was trimmed by 5 bases and J by 3 bases, leaving 8 bases between them. Germline V gene lookup returns CDR1 MDHEN and CDR2 SYDVKM. The chain's CDR3 is CASSPSVYEQYF. The CDR3 DNA sequence: TGTGCCAGCAGTCCCTCCGTCTACGAGCAGTACTTC.

The J gene is TRBJ1-1, the V gene TRBV7-9, with D unclear. V gave up 6 bases and J gave up 4 bases, with 6 bases separating them. Germline V gives CDR1 SEHNR, CDR2 FQNEAQ (reference sequence). This CDR3 region has 11 residues. The CDR3 DNA sequence: TGTGCCAGCAGTCCCGGCACTGAAGCTTTCTTT. Its translation: CASSPGTEAFF.

This chain joins TRBV6-6 and TRBJ2-3; D may be TRBD2 (7 bases). The CDR3 runs to 13 residues. Germline values: CDR1 MNHNY, CDR2 SVGAGI (reference sequence). Between the trimmed V and J ends, which lost 7 bases and 6 bases, there was a span of 14 bases. This CDR3 reads CASKGGRADTQYF. CDR3 nucleotide sequence: TGTGCCAGCAAAGGGGGGAGGGCCGATACGCAGTATTTT.

The CDR3 here is CSLIPTGRETQYF. DNA for the CDR3: TGCAGCCTAATACCGACAGGGCGAGAGACCCAGTACTTC. The rearrangement uses TRBV29-1 and TRBJ2-5, with 7 bases identical to TRBD1. The V gene end was trimmed by 8 bases and the J gene end by 4 bases; junction bases not matched to a gene: 10. Germline V CDR1 and CDR2: SQVTM, ANQGSEA. The CDR3 sequence is 13 residues long.

V and J are TRBV10-2 and TRBJ2-7, with a tentative D call TRBD1 (5 bases). Germline CDR1 reads WSHSY; CDR2 reads SAAADI. V gave up 4 bases and J gave up 3 bases, with 10 bases separating them. CDR3 length equals 13 residues. The CDR3 sequence: CASSGQLNYEQYF. Here the CDR3 DNA reads TGCGCCAGCAGTGGACAGCTAAACTACGAGCAGTACTTC.

V gene TRBV5-4 combines with J gene TRBJ2-7; tentatively, D is TRBD2 (5 bases). Trimming removed 1 base at V and 0 bases at J, with 8 bases between. Germline V gene sequence: CDR1 SGHNT, CDR2 YYREEE (reference sequence). The CDR3 consists of 14 residues. The CDR3 DNA follows: TGTGCCAGCAGCTTGAGCGGTAGCTCCTACGAGCAGTACTTC. It encodes CASSLSGSSYEQYF.

Only one count was recorded for this clone. The CDR3 is CASSLWTSHGGTDTQYF. CDR3 DNA: TGTGCCAGCAGCTTGTGGACTAGCCATGGGGGCACAGATACGCAGTATTTT. The chain uses TRBV7-8 and TRBJ2-3, with 8 nucleotides matching TRBD2. The length of the CDR3 is 17 residues. Germline assignment: CDR1 SGHVS and CDR2 FQNEAQ. V lost 3 bases to trimming and J lost 1 base; unmatched junction nucleotides: 9.

The rearrangement links TRBV6-5 to TRBJ1-1, with 7 positions matching TRBD1. From germline, CDR1 is MNHEY and CDR2 SVGAGI. The CDR3 is 12 amino acids. The V and J ends lost 5 bases and 10 bases, in that order; junction bases with no gene match: 7. As DNA, the CDR3 is TGTGCCAGCAGTCCCCGACAGGGTCGAGCTTTCTTT. Its translation: CASSPRQGRAFF.

The rearrangement links TRBV6-5 to TRBJ2-7; 8 bases are a match to TRBD2. J gave up 1 base and V 10 bases, and 3 bases lay outside the gene matches. Germline lookup yields CDR1 MNHEY and CDR2 SVGAGI. This CDR3 region has 12 residues. As DNA, the CDR3 is TGTGCCACACGGGGGGGGTCCTACGAGCAGTACTTC. This translates into CATRGGSYEQYF.

This chain links TRBV29-1 with TRBJ2-2; weak D call: TRBD1 (6 bases). The CDR3 covers 14 residues. Germline V gives CDR1 SQVTM, CDR2 ANQGSEA. The V end lost 8 bases, the J end lost 4 bases, and 17 bases lay between the germline ends. CDR3 amino acids: CSTSHRAGTGELFF. In DNA, the CDR3 is TGCAGCACCTCCCACAGGGCTGGCACCGGGGAGCTGTTTTTT.

The chain combines TRBV6-1 with TRBJ1-1; D remains unclear. The CDR3 spans 14 residues. The ends were cut back, 7 bases at V and 4 bases at J, with 16 bases in the middle. Germline CDR1 reads MNHNS; CDR2 reads SASEGT. CDR3 in DNA: TGTGCCAGCACCACCAGCGTGATGGGCACTGAAGCTTTCTTT. The encoded protein is CASTTSVMGTEAFF.

This clone is a singleton in its sample. The CDR3, as DNA: TGTGCCAGCAGTCCCCCTAACACTGAAGCTTTCTTT. Translation: CASSPPNTEAFF. The rearrangement links TRBV28 to TRBJ1-1; D call uncertain. Trimming took off 5 bases at V and 2 bases at J, with 6 bases between the two ends. There are 12 residues in the CDR3. Germline-derived CDR1 and CDR2 are MDHEN and SYDVKM.

This clone was recorded only once. The V call is TRBV28, the J call TRBJ1-5, with a weak D call TRBD1 (6 bases). The CDR3 runs 15 residues. The V end was cut by 2 bases, the J end by 4 bases, with 12 bases between. Germline assignment: CDR1 MDHEN and CDR2 SYDVKM. The CDR3 nucleotides read TGTGCCAGCAGTTTAGGGGGGGCACGTAATCAGCCCCAGCATTTT. The encoded protein is CASSLGGARNQPQHF. The full variable domain, completed using reference TRBV28 and TRBJ1-5, is DVKVTQSSRYLVKRTGEKVFLECVQDMDHENMFWYRQDPGLGLRLIYFSYDVKMKEKGDIPEGYSVSREKKERFSLILESASTNQTSMYLCASSLGGARNQPQHFGDGTRLSIL.